This TCR beta chain appears in the sequencing data of a study of T cell changes during pregnancy in multiple sclerosis. Germline CDR1 SGHAT, CDR2 FQNNGV. With 1 base removed from V and 0 bases from J, the gap between germline ends came to 6 bases. The CDR3 spans 15 residues. The data were produced by immunoSEQ multiplex PCR, yet TCRdb's version contains in-frame clones alone and is incomplete. The data hold about 41,000 clones, with 89% observed a single time. The sequence derives from a female donor with multiple sclerosis, enrolled in a pregnancy study. The material was CD4+ T cells from peripheral blood mononuclear cells, obtained in the first trimester of pregnancy. The gene calls are TRBV11-2 and TRBJ2-2; unclear D gene. In DNA, the CDR3 is TGTGCCAGCAGCTTAGTGGCAGCGAACACCGGGGAGCTGTTTTTT. The encoded protein is CASSLVAANTGELFF.